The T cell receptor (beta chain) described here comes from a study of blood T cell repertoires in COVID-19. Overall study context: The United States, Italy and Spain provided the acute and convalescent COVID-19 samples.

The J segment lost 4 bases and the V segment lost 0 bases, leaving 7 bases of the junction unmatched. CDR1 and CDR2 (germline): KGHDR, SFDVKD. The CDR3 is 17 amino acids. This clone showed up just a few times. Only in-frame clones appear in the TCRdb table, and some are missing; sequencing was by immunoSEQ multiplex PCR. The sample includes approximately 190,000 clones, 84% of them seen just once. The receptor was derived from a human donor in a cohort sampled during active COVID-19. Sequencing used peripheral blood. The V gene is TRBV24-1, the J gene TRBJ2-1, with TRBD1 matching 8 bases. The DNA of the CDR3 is TGTGCCACCAGTGATTTGAAGGGGGACAGGCTTTACAATGAGCAGTTCTTC. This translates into CATSDLKGDRLYNEQFF.